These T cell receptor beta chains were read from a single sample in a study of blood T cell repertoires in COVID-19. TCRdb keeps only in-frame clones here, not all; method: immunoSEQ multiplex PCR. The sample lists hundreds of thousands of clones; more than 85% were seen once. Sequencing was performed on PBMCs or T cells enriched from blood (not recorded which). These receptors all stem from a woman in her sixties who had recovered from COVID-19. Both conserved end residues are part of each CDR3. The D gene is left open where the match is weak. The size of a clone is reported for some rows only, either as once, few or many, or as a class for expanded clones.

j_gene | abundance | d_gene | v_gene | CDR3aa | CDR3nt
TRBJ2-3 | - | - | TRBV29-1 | CSVRGPDTQYF | TGCAGCGTCAGGGGCCCAGATACGCAGTATTTT
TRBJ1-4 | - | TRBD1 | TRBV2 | CASRMTGGGEKLFF | TGTGCCAGCAGGATGACAGGGGGCGGTGAAAAACTGTTTTTT
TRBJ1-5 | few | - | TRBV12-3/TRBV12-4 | CASSDRFNQPQHF | TGTGCCAGCAGTGACAGATTCAATCAGCCCCAGCATTTT
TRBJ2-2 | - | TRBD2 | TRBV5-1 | CASSRLAPPNTGELFF | TGCGCCAGCAGCCGACTAGCCCCACCGAACACCGGGGAGCTGTTTTTT
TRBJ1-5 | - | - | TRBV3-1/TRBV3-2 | CASSQAGSLSNQPQHF | TGTGCCAGCAGCCAAGCGGGGAGCCTCAGCAATCAGCCCCAGCATTTT
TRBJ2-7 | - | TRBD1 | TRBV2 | CASGGQAYEQYF | TGTGCCAGCGGTGGACAGGCCTACGAGCAGTACTTC
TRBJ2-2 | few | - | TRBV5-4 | CAPSAGITGELFF | TGTGCCCCCTCAGCAGGGATCACCGGGGAGCTGTTTTTT
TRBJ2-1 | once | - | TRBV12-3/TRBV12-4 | CASSFVTAGEQFF | TGTGCCAGCAGTTTTGTTACCGCGGGGGAGCAGTTCTTC
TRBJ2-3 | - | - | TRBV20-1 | CSALGTDTQYF | TGCAGTGCCCTAGGCACAGATACGCAGTATTTT
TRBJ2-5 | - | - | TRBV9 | CASSVSYQETQYF | TGTGCCAGCAGCGTTTCGTACCAAGAGACCCAGTACTTC
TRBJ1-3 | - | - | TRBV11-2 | CASSLSSTVVGNTIYF | TGTGCCAGCAGCTTATCCTCAACTGTGGTTGGAAACACCATATATTTT
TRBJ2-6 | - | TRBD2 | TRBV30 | CAWSVRPSGPGANVLTF | TGTGCCTGGAGTGTACGGCCTAGCGGGCCTGGGGCCAACGTCCTGACTTTC
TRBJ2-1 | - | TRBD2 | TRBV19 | CASSIKDGGNEQFF | TGTGCCAGTAGTATAAAGGACGGGGGGAATGAGCAGTTCTTC
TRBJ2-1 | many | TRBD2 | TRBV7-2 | CASSPRSGGGRNEQFF | TGTGCCAGCAGCCCAAGAAGCGGGGGGGGTCGGAATGAGCAGTTCTTC
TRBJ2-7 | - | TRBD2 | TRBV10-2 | CASSEIASGREEQYF | TGCGCCAGCAGCGAGATCGCTAGCGGTCGGGAGGAGCAGTACTTC
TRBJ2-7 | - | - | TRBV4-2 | CASRRQDSYEQYF | TGTGCCAGCAGAAGACAGGATTCCTACGAGCAGTACTTC
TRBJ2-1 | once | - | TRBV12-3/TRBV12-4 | CASSEGYLEQFF | TGTGCCAGCTCCGAGGGTTACCTCGAGCAGTTCTTC
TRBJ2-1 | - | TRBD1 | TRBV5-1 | CASSSPGTDSYNEQFF | TGCGCCAGCAGCTCCCCAGGGACAGACTCCTACAATGAGCAGTTCTTC
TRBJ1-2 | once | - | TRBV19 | CASSIIIRGNYGYTF | TGTGCCAGTAGTATAATTATCCGAGGGAACTATGGCTACACCTTC
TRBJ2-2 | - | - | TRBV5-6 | CASSSEGTNTGELFF | TGTGCCAGCAGCTCTGAGGGGACAAACACCGGGGAGCTGTTTTTT
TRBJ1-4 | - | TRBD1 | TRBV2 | CASSEGDRTPNEKLFF | TGTGCCAGCAGTGAGGGGGACAGGACGCCGAATGAAAAACTGTTTTTT
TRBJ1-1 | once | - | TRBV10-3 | CAIRSQGDTEAFF | TGTGCCATCAGGTCACAGGGAGACACTGAAGCTTTCTTT
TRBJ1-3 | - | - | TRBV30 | CAWVLSGNTIYF | TGTGCCTGGGTCCTCTCTGGAAACACCATATATTTT
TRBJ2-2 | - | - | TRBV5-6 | CASTRRGAGTGELFF | TGTGCCAGCACCCGCCGGGGGGCGGGCACCGGGGAGCTGTTTTTT
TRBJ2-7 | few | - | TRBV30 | CAWSSGGHYEQYF | TGTGCCTGGAGCTCCGGAGGGCACTACGAGCAGTACTTC
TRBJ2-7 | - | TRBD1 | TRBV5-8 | CASSPDRGRFGQYF | TGTGCCAGCAGCCCGGACAGGGGGCGATTCGGGCAGTACTTC
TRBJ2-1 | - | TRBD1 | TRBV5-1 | CASSSRDSSYNEQFF | TGCGCCAGCAGTTCCCGGGACAGCTCCTACAATGAGCAGTTCTTC
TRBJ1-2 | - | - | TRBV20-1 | CSTRLPVGYTF | TGCAGTACCAGGTTACCCGTTGGTTACACCTTC
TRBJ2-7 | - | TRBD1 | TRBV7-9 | CASSQIPGQGAQSVYEQYF | TGTGCCAGCAGCCAAATTCCGGGACAGGGGGCCCAAAGTGTTTACGAGCAGTACTTC
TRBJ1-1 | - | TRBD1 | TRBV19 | CASSIWDSSNTEAFF | TGTGCCAGTAGTATTTGGGACAGCTCGAACACTGAAGCTTTCTTT
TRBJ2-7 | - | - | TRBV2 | CASSEVRGAASEQYF | TGTGCCAGCAGTGAAGTTCGTGGAGCCGCCTCCGAGCAGTACTTC
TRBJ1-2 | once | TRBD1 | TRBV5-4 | CASSFGGGGIYGYTF | TGTGCCAGCAGCTTTGGTGGAGGGGGCATCTATGGCTACACCTTC
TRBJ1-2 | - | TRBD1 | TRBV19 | CASSRGSGTGVHGYTF | TGTGCCAGTAGTAGAGGATCCGGGACAGGAGTCCACGGCTACACCTTC
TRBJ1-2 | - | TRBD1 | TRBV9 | CASSSVVGGEDGYTF | TGTGCCAGCAGCTCCGTAGTAGGGGGCGAGGATGGCTACACCTTC
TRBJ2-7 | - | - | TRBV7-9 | CASSLPGAYEQYF | TGTGCCAGCAGCTTACCAGGGGCCTACGAGCAGTACTTC
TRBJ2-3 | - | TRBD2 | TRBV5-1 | CASSFSGGGTDTQYF | TGCGCCAGCAGCTTTAGCGGGGGGGGAACAGATACGCAGTATTTT
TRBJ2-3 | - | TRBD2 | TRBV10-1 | CASSDPGGADTQYF | TGCGCCAGCAGTGACCCTGGGGGGGCAGATACGCAGTATTTT
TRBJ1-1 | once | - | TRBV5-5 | CASSFTGNTEAFF | TGTGCCAGCAGCTTTACAGGAAACACTGAAGCTTTCTTT
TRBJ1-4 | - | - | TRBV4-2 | CASSQGGQNEKLFF | TGTGCCAGCAGCCAAGGAGGGCAGAATGAAAAACTGTTTTTT
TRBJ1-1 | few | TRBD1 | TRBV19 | CASSISEGANTEAFF | TGTGCCAGTAGTATAAGCGAGGGGGCTAACACTGAAGCTTTCTTT
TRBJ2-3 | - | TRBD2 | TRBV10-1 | CASSVGSGGASDTQYF | TGCGCCAGCAGTGTTGGTAGCGGGGGGGCATCAGATACGCAGTATTTT